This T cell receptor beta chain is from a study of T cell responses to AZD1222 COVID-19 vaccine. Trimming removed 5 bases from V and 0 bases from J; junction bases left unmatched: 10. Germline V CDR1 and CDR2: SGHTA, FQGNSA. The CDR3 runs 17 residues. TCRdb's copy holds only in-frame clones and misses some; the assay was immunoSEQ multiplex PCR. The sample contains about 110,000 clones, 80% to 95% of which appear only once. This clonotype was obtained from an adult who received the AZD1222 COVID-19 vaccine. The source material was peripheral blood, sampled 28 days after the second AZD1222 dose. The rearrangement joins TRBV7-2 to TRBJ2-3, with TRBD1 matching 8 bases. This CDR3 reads CASSPRQGTYSTDTQYF. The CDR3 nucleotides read TGTGCCAGCAGCCCTCGACAGGGGACGTATAGCACAGATACGCAGTATTTT.